This T cell receptor beta chain originates from a study of type 1 regulatory T cells. On the study more broadly: T-allo10 is an in vitro-generated, Tr1-enriched CD4 T cell product specific for alloantigen. Study observations and caveats: Compared with non-type 1 regulatory T cells, type 1 regulatory T cells showed a more restricted TCR repertoire.

This clonotype was counted many times. Antigen: not known. Each CDR3 protein is one row after TCRdb ran MiXCR on the reads. Seen here are roughly 40,000 distinct CDR3 sequences, 12% observed once, and the top ten hold 8%. Trimming removed 6 bases at V and 1 base at J, with 9 bases between. This CDR3 contains 13 residues. Material: cultured non-Tr1 T cells, either the whole culture or a sorted T cell fraction (not recorded which). The receptor was derived from a human donor in good health. The chain is built from TRBV12-3 or TRBV12-4 and TRBJ1-1, with D perhaps TRBD1 (5 bases). Here the CDR3 DNA reads TGTGCCAGCAGCCGGACACCGAACACTGAAGCTTTCTTT. It yields the protein CASSRTPNTEAFF.